The 31 T cell receptor beta chains below all came from one sample that was sequenced in a study of shared clonotypes between healthy human individuals (TCRdb year 2020). CD8 naive samples consisted of CD45RO-negative cells that were positively selected for CCR7, yielding a CD45RA+CCR7+ population without TemRA cells. To prepare the library, the immunoSEQ multiplex PCR assay was applied. TCRdb re-hosts the immuneACCESS table, in-frame sequences only. Its copies lack some clones; in the studies checked, an unresolved V gene accounts for under half of them, and the cause for the rest is not known. Counted in this sample were roughly 2.1 million clones; about 92% of them appeared once. Of the sample, around 1.7% falls within the top ten clones. The sample consisted of naive CD8+ T cells from PBMCs. The cell subset or site tag for this specimen amounts to: CD45RA+CCR7+. These receptors all stem from a man between 18 and 29 years old in good health. Some clones in this sample may be carry-over from other donors' samples.

The V and J genes are TRBV4-1 and TRBJ1-2; D is undetermined. CDR3 length: 15 amino acids. V was clipped by 0 bases and J by 5 bases, with 13 bases between them. Germline values: CDR1 MGHRA, CDR2 YSYEKL. CDR3 sequence: CASSQDPGLGYGYTF. The CDR3 nucleotides are TGCGCCAGCAGCCAAGATCCAGGTCTTGGGTATGGCTACACCTTC.

The V gene is TRBV7-9, the J gene TRBJ2-7, with TRBD2 matching 10 bases. The CDR3 extends over 15 amino acids. The germline V gene encodes CDR1 SEHNR and CDR2 FQNEAQ (reference sequence). The junction had 6 bases not matched to a gene; V was cut back by 2 bases and J by 5 bases. CDR3 sequence: CASSLRTSGRDEQYF. The CDR3, as DNA: TGTGCCAGCAGCTTAAGGACTAGCGGACGCGACGAGCAGTACTTC.

This chain joins TRBV7-8 and TRBJ2-7, with a weak D call TRBD2 (6 bases). Per the germline V gene, CDR1 is SGHVS and CDR2 is FQNEAQ. Trimming took 11 bases from V and 3 from J, leaving 17 bases between them. The CDR3 length is 13 residues. CDR3 region: CASTASASYEQYF. CDR3 bases: TGTGCCTCCACGGCTAGCGCGAGCTACGAGCAGTACTTC.

The chain employs TRBV9 and TRBJ2-1, with D hard to call. CDR3 length: 12 amino acids. Trimming cost V 1 base and J 9 bases, with 8 bases left between them. In germline, CDR1 is SGDLS, CDR2 YYNGEE. The CDR3 region is CASSVSFSEQFF. The CDR3 region has the DNA TGTGCCAGCAGCGTAAGCTTTAGTGAGCAGTTCTTC. Looking up the rest from reference TRBV9 and TRBJ2-1 gives the full variable domain: DSGVTQTPKHLITATGQRVTLRCSPRSGDLSVYWYQQSLDQGLQFLIQYYNGEERAKGNILERFSAQQFPDLHSELNLSSLELGDSALYFCASSVSFSEQFFGPGTRLTVL.

The chain uses TRBV28 and TRBJ1-2, with 12 bases lining up with TRBD1. Germline V gives CDR1 MDHEN, CDR2 SYDVKM. This CDR3 contains 15 residues. In DNA, the CDR3 is TGTGTTACCGCAGGGACAGGGGGCGTCCGCTATGGCTACACCTTC. Amino acids: CVTAGTGGVRYGYTF.

CDR3 sequence (DNA): TGTGCCAGCAGCTTAAACCTAGCAGTGAACACCGGGGAGCTGTTTTTT. It encodes CASSLNLAVNTGELFF. This chain connects TRBV7-9 to TRBJ2-2; tentative D call: TRBD2 (5 bases). The CDR3 runs 16 residues. The germline gives CDR1 SEHNR, CDR2 FQNEAQ (reference sequence). V was clipped by 2 bases and J by 1 base, with 11 bases between them.

In this sample, this clone turned up once. One end of the junction does not line up with germline, which may come from a read error. This chain uses TRBV5-4 with TRBJ2-5; the D is unclear. Germline CDR1 and CDR2: SGHNT and YYREEE (reference sequence). This CDR3 is 14 amino acids long. The CDR3 region has the DNA TGTGCCAGCAGCCCGGCCCAGTACCAGGAGACCCAGTACTTC. It is translated as CASSPAQYQETQYF. Combining the CDR3 with reference TRBV5-4 and TRBJ2-5 gives the whole variable domain ETGVTQSPTHLIKTRGQQVTLRCSSQSGHNTVSWYQQALGQGPQFIFQYYREEENGRGNFPPRFSGLQFPNYSSELNVNALELDDSALYLCASSPAQYQETQYFGPGTRLLVL.

The chain recombines TRBV14 with TRBJ2-5; tentatively, D is TRBD2 (6 bases). With 0 bases removed from V and 0 bases from J, the gap between germline ends came to 14 bases. Germline CDR1 and CDR2: SGHDN and FVKESK. The CDR3 loop spans 17 amino acids. DNA of the CDR3: TGTGCCAGCAGCCAAGATTCGGCGGGATGGTACCAAGAGACCCAGTACTTC. Its protein is CASSQDSAGWYQETQYF.

With regard to this clone: Other DNA sequences in this sample translate to the same CDR3. The chain links TRBV6-6 to TRBJ2-3; no clear D. The V and J ends lost 2 bases and 0 bases respectively, with 6 bases between them. The length of the CDR3 is 14 residues. Germline V lookup: CDR1 MNHNY, CDR2 SVGAGI (reference sequence). CDR3 residues: CASSYASSTDTQYF. For the CDR3, the DNA is TGTGCCAGCAGTTACGCCAGCAGCACAGATACGCAGTATTTT.

The chain couples TRBV19 to TRBJ2-2; perhaps D is TRBD1 or TRBD2 (5 bases each). Trimming stripped 9 bases from V and 4 bases from J, with 15 bases between. The CDR3 is 14 residues long. Germline CDR1 and CDR2: LNHDA and SQIVND (reference sequence). In DNA form, the CDR3 reads TGTGCCAGCGCACCCGGGACCCTCACCGGGGAGCTGTTTTTT. Translated: CASAPGTLTGELFF.

The chain carries TRBV9 and TRBJ2-4; D is uncertain. Germline-derived CDR1 and CDR2 are SGDLS and YYNGEE. The CDR3 loop spans 15 amino acids. V was cut by 1 base and J by 1 base, with 9 bases left in between. CDR3 sequence (DNA): TGTGCCAGCAGCGTACGTGGGGTGGCCAAAAACATTCAGTACTTC. It translates to CASSVRGVAKNIQYF.

The V call is TRBV9, the J call TRBJ2-2, with 7 nucleotides matching TRBD1. There are 16 residues in the CDR3. The J segment lost 4 bases and the V segment lost 1 base, leaving 7 bases of the junction unmatched. CDR1 is SGDLS, CDR2 YYNGEE, per germline. In DNA, the CDR3 is TGTGCCAGCAGCGTAACAGGGGACGTGGGCACCGGGGAGCTGTTTTTT. Amino acids: CASSVTGDVGTGELFF. The whole variable domain, remainder taken from reference TRBV9 and TRBJ2-2, is DSGVTQTPKHLITATGQRVTLRCSPRSGDLSVYWYQQSLDQGLQFLIQYYNGEERAKGNILERFSAQQFPDLHSELNLSSLELGDSALYFCASSVTGDVGTGELFFGEGSRLTVL.

The chain carries TRBV19 and TRBJ2-7; D gene unclear. CDR1 is LNHDA, CDR2 SQIVND, per germline (reference sequence). This CDR3 contains 15 residues. V was shortened by 1 base and J by 0 bases, with 10 bases between the two germline ends. CDR3 DNA: TGTGCCAGTAGTATAGGAGCTTCCCCCTCCTACGAGCAGTACTTC. This translates into CASSIGASPSYEQYF.

The chain recombines TRBV4-1 with TRBJ2-1; D perhaps matches TRBD2 (6 bases). The germline gives CDR1 MGHRA, CDR2 YSYEKL. The CDR3 has 14 amino acids. The V and J ends lost 5 bases and 6 bases respectively, with 14 bases between them. CDR3 protein: CASSDPGLINEQFF. The DNA for the CDR3 is TGCGCCAGCAGCGATCCGGGACTGATCAATGAGCAGTTCTTC.

As concerns this clone: The sample holds other DNA sequences that translate to the same CDR3. The J gene is TRBJ2-2, the V gene TRBV27; D remains unclear. The CDR3 has 14 amino acids. The V gene lost 6 bases and the J gene lost 1 base, with 9 bases spanning the gap. Germline V lookup: CDR1 MNHEY, CDR2 SMNVEV (reference sequence). CDR3 amino acids: CASSPDRNTGELFF. In DNA form, the CDR3 reads TGTGCCAGCAGCCCGGACCGGAACACCGGGGAGCTGTTTTTT.

J is TRBJ1-1 and V is TRBV27; TRBD1 might be the D (6 bases). This CDR3 contains 15 residues. The V and J ends lost 1 base and 4 bases respectively, with 13 bases between them. Looked up from germline, CDR1 is MNHEY and CDR2 is SMNVEV (reference sequence). CDR3: CASSLWYGGITEAFF. CDR3 nucleotides: TGTGCCAGCAGTTTATGGTATGGGGGCATCACTGAAGCTTTCTTT.

The chain carries TRBV7-9 and TRBJ1-2; 7 positions agree with TRBD1. The CDR3 is 16 amino acids. Germline-derived CDR1 and CDR2 are SEHNR and FQNEAQ (reference sequence). V was clipped by 5 bases and J by 3 bases; unmatched bases: 12. The CDR3 protein is CASSASTGVIDYGYTF. The CDR3 DNA reads TGTGCCAGCAGCGCCTCAACAGGGGTGATAGACTATGGCTACACCTTC.

V gene TRBV28 combines with J gene TRBJ1-2; D gene unclear. CDR1 and CDR2 from the germline V gene are MDHEN and SYDVKM. V was pared by 2 bases and J by 2 bases, with 6 bases between. CDR3 length: 13 residues. The CDR3: CASSLTPNYGYTF. The CDR3 bases are TGTGCCAGCAGTTTAACGCCGAACTATGGCTACACCTTC.

This chain joins TRBV19 and TRBJ1-4; a possible D gene is TRBD1 (6 bases). The CDR3 length is 14 residues. Trimming stripped 9 bases from V and 8 bases from J, with 19 bases between. CDR1 is LNHDA, CDR2 SQIVND, per germline (reference sequence). The CDR3 DNA sequence: TGTGCCAGCGTACACAGGGCGGCTGGGGAAAAACTGTTTTTT. It translates to CASVHRAAGEKLFF.

The count of this clone is one. This chain links TRBV6-1 with TRBJ2-3; tentatively, D is TRBD2 (5 bases). The CDR3 contains 18 residues. Germline CDR1 and CDR2: MNHNS and SASEGT. V lost 0 bases and J 2 bases, leaving 18 bases between the germline ends. The CDR3, as DNA: TGTGCCAGCAGTGAAGCAGACGGACTTACCCCACTCACAGATACGCAGTATTTT. Protein sequence: CASSEADGLTPLTDTQYF.

The chain carries TRBV27 and TRBJ1-5; weak D call: TRBD1 (6 bases). The CDR3 extends over 14 amino acids. Germline V CDR1 and CDR2: MNHEY, SMNVEV (reference sequence). Trimming stripped 6 bases from V and 4 bases from J, with 13 bases between. Written as DNA, the CDR3 is TGTGCCAGCAGGTCGACAGGATCAAATCAGCCCCAGCATTTT. It specifies CASRSTGSNQPQHF.

The chain carries TRBV4-2 and TRBJ2-5; D may be TRBD1 (6 bases). Deletions cut 4 bases from V and 2 bases from J, with 14 bases between. The CDR3 is 15 residues long. Germline V gene sequence: CDR1 LGHNA, CDR2 YNFKEQ. The CDR3 DNA sequence: TGTGCCAGCAGCCGAGTGGACAGCACGCAAGAGACCCAGTACTTC. As protein: CASSRVDSTQETQYF.

J is TRBJ2-7 and V is TRBV29-1; D call uncertain. This CDR3 is built from 13 residues. V was clipped by 1 base and J by 3 bases, with 10 bases between them. Germline values: CDR1 SQVTM, CDR2 ANQGSEA. The CDR3 sequence: CSVEGGLHYEQYF. DNA for the CDR3: TGCAGCGTTGAAGGAGGATTACACTACGAGCAGTACTTC.

The chain carries TRBV10-2 and TRBJ2-3; the D gene could be TRBD1 or TRBD2 (7 bases each). Germline V gene data show CDR1 as WSHSY and CDR2 as SAAADI. The V end lost 8 bases, the J end lost 1 base, and 13 bases lay between the germline ends. The CDR3 is 14 amino acids. CDR3 in DNA: TGCGCCAGCGGGGAGGGGGCTGGCACAGATACGCAGTATTTT. Translated, it gives CASGEGAGTDTQYF.

The rearrangement links TRBV28 to TRBJ1-5; 8 nucleotides line up with TRBD1. Trimming cost V 5 bases and J 3 bases; bases outside gene matches: 15. CDR1 and CDR2 (germline): MDHEN, SYDVKM. This CDR3 is 18 amino acids long. CDR3 loop: CASSLGRYDRGLNQPQHF. CDR3 nucleotides: TGTGCCAGCAGTCTGGGGCGATATGACAGGGGACTCAATCAGCCCCAGCATTTT.

The rearrangement uses TRBV27 and TRBJ2-7; D might be TRBD2 (5 bases). Trimming cost V 6 bases and J 6 bases, with 18 bases left between them. The CDR3 is 14 amino acids. Germline lookup yields CDR1 MNHEY and CDR2 SMNVEV (reference sequence). CDR3 sequence: CASSPPLTRGEQYF. The CDR3 bases are TGTGCCAGCAGCCCCCCCCTCACCCGGGGCGAGCAGTACTTC.

The J gene is TRBJ2-3, the V gene TRBV11-2, with 12 bases aligning to TRBD2. This CDR3 comprises 17 residues. Germline loops: CDR1 SGHAT, CDR2 FQNNGV. After removal of 5 bases from V and 2 bases from J, the junction contained 8 bases not matched to a gene. The CDR3 DNA reads TGTGCCAGCAGCCCCTGGACTAGCGGGAAGTTCACAGATACGCAGTATTTT. Translating it yields CASSPWTSGKFTDTQYF.

This clone occurred a few times. This chain uses TRBV4-3 with TRBJ1-1; D is unresolved. The germline V gene has CDR1 LGHNA and CDR2 YSLEER. This CDR3 comprises 12 residues. Trimming shortened V by 4 bases and J by 8 bases, and 11 bases separated the two germline ends. CDR3 sequence (DNA): TGCGCCAGCAGCCCGGATGGGAAGGAAGCTTTCTTT. Translation: CASSPDGKEAFF.

The V call is TRBV28, the J call TRBJ1-2, with TRBD1 as a possible D gene (5 bases). The CDR3 has 14 residues. Per the germline V gene, CDR1 is MDHEN and CDR2 is SYDVKM. V lost 7 bases and J lost 5, with 17 bases in between. The CDR3 coding sequence is TGTGCCAGCACCTCTACAGGAATTACATATGGCTACACCTTC. Translation gives CASTSTGITYGYTF.

This clone was observed a handful of times. The V gene is TRBV10-2, the J gene TRBJ1-1; the D gene is possibly TRBD1 (6 bases). V gave up 2 bases and J gave up 1 base, with 8 bases separating them. The CDR3 is 14 residues long. The V gene's germline CDR1 is WSHSY and CDR2 SAAADI. DNA of the CDR3: TGCGCCAGCAGTGAGATGGGACAGAACACTGAAGCTTTCTTT. The encoded protein is CASSEMGQNTEAFF.

The gene calls are TRBV30 and TRBJ2-7; a weak D match, TRBD1 (6 bases). The germline V gene has CDR1 GTSNPN and CDR2 SVGIG (reference sequence). The V gene lost 0 bases and the J gene lost 2 bases, with 8 bases spanning the gap. The CDR3 totals 13 residues. The CDR3 here is CAWSVWGPYEQYF. The CDR3 DNA reads as TGTGCCTGGAGTGTATGGGGGCCCTACGAGCAGTACTTC.